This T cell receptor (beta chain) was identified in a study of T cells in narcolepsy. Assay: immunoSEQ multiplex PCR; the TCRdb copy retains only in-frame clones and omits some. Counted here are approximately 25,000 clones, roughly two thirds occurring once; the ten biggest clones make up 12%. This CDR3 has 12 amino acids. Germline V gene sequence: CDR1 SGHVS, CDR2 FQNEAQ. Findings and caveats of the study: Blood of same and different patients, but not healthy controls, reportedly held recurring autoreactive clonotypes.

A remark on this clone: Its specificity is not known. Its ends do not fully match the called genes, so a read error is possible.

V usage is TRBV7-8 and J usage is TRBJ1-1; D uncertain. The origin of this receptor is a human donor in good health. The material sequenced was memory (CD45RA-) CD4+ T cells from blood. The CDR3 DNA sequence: TGTTCCAGCAGCTTAAGTGGCGGAGAAGCTTTCTTT. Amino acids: CSSSLSGGEAFF.